A selection of T cell receptor beta chains follows, all from one sample in a study of T cells in localized non-small cell lung cancer. Libraries were prepared by immunoSEQ multiplex PCR; TCRdb keeps only in-frame clonotypes and omits some of them. This table has fewer than 3,000 clones, more than 30% appearing once. Sample: lung tumor tissue, taken before any cancer treatment. The receptors derive from a female donor over 55 with stage II squamous cell lung carcinoma. CDR3s include the opening cysteine and the closing phenylalanine or tryptophan. A D gene is named only where the DNA matches it firmly. Some rows mark clone size as missing; the rest say once, few, many or name a class of expanded clone.

D | J | size | V | CDR3 | DNA
- | TRBJ2-5 | - | TRBV6-8 | CASSYHSGAGETQYF | TGTGCCAGCAGTTACCATTCGGGGGCCGGAGAGACCCAGTACTTC
- | TRBJ1-5 | - | TRBV30 | CAWSVEGLQPQHF | TGTGCCTGGAGTGTGGAAGGATTGCAGCCCCAGCATTTT
TRBD1 | TRBJ1-1 | - | TRBV19 | CASIPDRGTEAFF | TGTGCCAGTATTCCCGACAGGGGCACTGAAGCTTTCTTT
TRBD1 | TRBJ1-2 | few | TRBV6-4 | CASSYSGQGGRANYGYTF | TGTGCCAGCAGTTACTCCGGACAGGGGGGCAGAGCTAACTATGGCTACACCTTC
TRBD1 | TRBJ2-7 | few | TRBV15 | CATSRVGTAFSYEQYF | TGTGCCACCAGCAGAGTAGGGACAGCTTTCTCCTACGAGCAGTACTTC
- | TRBJ1-3 | medium-sized | TRBV6-8 | CASSASVSAGNTIYF | TGTGCCAGCAGTGCCTCGGTTTCGGCTGGAAACACCATATATTTT
- | TRBJ1-1 | - | TRBV12-5 | CASTSKPGTINTEAFF | TGTGCCAGCACCTCGAAACCCGGGACGATCAACACTGAAGCTTTCTTT
TRBD1 | TRBJ2-1 | medium-sized | TRBV11-3 | CASRPTPGQGAYNEQFF | TGTGCCAGCAGACCAACCCCGGGACAGGGAGCCTACAATGAGCAGTTCTTC
TRBD1 | TRBJ1-6 | - | TRBV9 | CASRPGQGNSPLHF | TGTGCCAGCAGACCTGGACAGGGGAATTCACCCCTCCACTTT
TRBD2 | TRBJ2-3 | medium-sized | TRBV4-1 | CASSQDWVLGLGFGDTQYF | TGCGCCAGCAGCCAAGATTGGGTTTTGGGACTAGGCTTCGGAGATACGCAGTATTTT
- | TRBJ1-1 | - | TRBV9 | CASSPSQGTAFF | TGTGCCAGCAGTCCTTCTCAGGGGACGGCTTTCTTT
- | TRBJ1-3 | - | TRBV28 | CASRTAGNTIYF | TGTGCCAGCAGAACAGCTGGAAACACCATATATTTT
- | TRBJ1-1 | few | TRBV10-2 | CASSDLRGNTEAFF | TGCGCCAGCAGCGACCTCAGGGGGAACACTGAAGCTTTCTTT
- | TRBJ2-5 | - | TRBV4-1 | CASSQAGRETQYF | TGCGCCAGCAGCCAAGCAGGGCGGGAGACCCAGTACTTC
- | TRBJ1-1 | medium-sized | TRBV9 | CASSVDPRNTEAFF | TGTGCCAGCAGCGTAGATCCGAGGAACACTGAAGCTTTCTTT
- | TRBJ2-2 | few | TRBV2 | CASALGGNTGELFF | TGTGCCAGCGCTTTGGGTGGAAACACCGGGGAGCTGTTTTTT
- | TRBJ1-6 | few | TRBV14 | CASSQDPGGGHSPLHF | TGTGCCAGCAGCCAAGATCCCGGGGGCGGGCACTCACCCCTCCACTTT
- | TRBJ1-6 | - | TRBV14 | CASSHPRGFSNSPLHF | TGTGCCAGCAGCCACCCCAGGGGCTTCTCTAATTCACCCCTCCACTTT
- | TRBJ2-3 | - | TRBV11-3 | CASSLGPSTDTQYF | TGTGCCAGCAGCCTTGGCCCTAGCACAGATACGCAGTATTTT
- | TRBJ1-6 | - | TRBV6-8 | CASSLRGQNSPLHF | TGTGCCAGCAGTTTAAGAGGACAGAATTCACCCCTCCACTTT
- | TRBJ2-6 | - | TRBV11-3 | CASSLNVGAIRANVLTF | TGTGCCAGCAGCTTAAATGTGGGTGCCATTAGGGCCAACGTCCTGACTTTC
- | TRBJ1-3 | - | TRBV19 | CASESASGNTIYF | TGTGCCAGCGAGAGTGCCTCTGGAAACACCATATATTTT
- | TRBJ1-4 | - | TRBV19 | CASRRRGDNEKLFF | TGTGCCAGTAGGAGAAGGGGCGATAATGAAAAACTGTTTTTT
- | TRBJ2-5 | once | TRBV18 | CASSPIRRDAETQYF | TGTGCCAGCTCACCAATACGCAGGGACGCAGAGACCCAGTACTTC
- | TRBJ1-1 | - | TRBV19 | CASWPGGGGTEAFF | TGTGCCAGTTGGCCCGGGGGCGGGGGCACTGAAGCTTTCTTT
- | TRBJ1-6 | - | TRBV6-8 | CASSGDEGSPLHF | TGTGCCAGTTCCGGGGATGAAGGTTCACCCCTCCACTTT
- | TRBJ1-2 | - | TRBV19 | CASRTGGGYTF | TGTGCCAGTAGGACGGGAGGTGGCTACACCTTC
- | TRBJ2-2 | - | TRBV19 | CASSPRTGRAGELFF | TGTGCCAGTAGTCCTAGGACAGGGAGGGCCGGGGAGCTGTTTTTT
TRBD1 | TRBJ1-2 | - | TRBV4-1 | CASSQQTGGSYGYTF | TGCGCCAGCAGCCAGCAAACAGGGGGGTCGTATGGCTACACCTTC
TRBD1 | TRBJ1-2 | once | TRBV10-2 | CATADRGPAVPYGYTF | TGCGCCACTGCCGACAGGGGCCCCGCGGTACCCTATGGCTACACCTTC
- | TRBJ1-6 | few | TRBV6-7 | CASMIGNSPLHF | TGTGCCAGCATGATTGGAAATTCACCCCTCCACTTT
- | TRBJ2-3 | - | TRBV4-1 | CASSPPSTDTQYF | TGCGCCAGCAGCCCCCCGAGCACAGATACGCAGTATTTT
TRBD1 | TRBJ1-1 | - | TRBV9 | CASLQGATEAFF | TGTGCCAGTCTACAGGGGGCAACTGAAGCTTTCTTT
- | TRBJ2-2 | - | TRBV5-1 | CASSPALGIPGELFF | TGCGCCAGCAGTCCCGCACTAGGCATCCCCGGGGAGCTGTTTTTT
- | TRBJ1-1 | few | TRBV11-3 | CASRRLQRYTEAFF | TGTGCCAGCAGGCGACTACAGCGATACACTGAAGCTTTCTTT
TRBD1 | TRBJ2-1 | medium-sized | TRBV6-8 | CASNKNRGSYNEQFF | TGTGCCAGCAACAAGAACAGGGGCTCCTACAATGAGCAGTTCTTC
- | TRBJ2-7 | - | TRBV19 | CASSIDRAEGEQYF | TGTGCCAGTAGTATAGATCGGGCAGAGGGCGAGCAGTACTTC
TRBD1 | TRBJ2-7 | - | TRBV25-1 | CASSEGQGRREQYF | TGTGCCAGCAGTGAGGGACAGGGTCGTCGGGAGCAGTACTTC
- | TRBJ2-4 | once | TRBV29-1 | CSVEEGGNIQYF | TGCAGCGTTGAAGAAGGGGGGAACATTCAGTACTTC
- | TRBJ2-3 | few | TRBV6-8 | CASARTADRDTQYF | TGTGCCAGTGCTAGGACGGCCGACCGAGATACGCAGTATTTT
- | TRBJ2-5 | - | TRBV1 | CASEGGEETQYF | TGCGCCAGCGAGGGAGGGGAAGAGACCCAGTACTTC
- | TRBJ2-1 | medium-sized | TRBV11-3 | CASSRYPLYNEQFF | TGTGCCAGCAGCCGTTACCCTCTCTACAATGAGCAGTTCTTC
TRBD2 | TRBJ2-1 | - | TRBV6-8 | CASSYSPVAGGNEQFF | TGTGCCAGCAGTTACAGCCCCGTGGCGGGGGGCAATGAGCAGTTCTTC
TRBD1 | TRBJ2-1 | - | TRBV25-1 | CASGDRANEQFF | TGTGCCAGTGGGGACAGGGCCAATGAGCAGTTCTTC
- | TRBJ1-5 | medium-sized | TRBV11-3 | CASSLGDGGNQPQHF | TGTGCCAGCAGCTTAGGGGACGGTGGAAATCAGCCCCAGCATTTT
TRBD1 | TRBJ1-4 | few | TRBV30 | CAWNGQGVNEKLFF | TGTGCCTGGAACGGACAGGGGGTTAATGAAAAACTGTTTTTT
- | TRBJ2-3 | once | TRBV18 | CASSPRPGSDTQYF | TGTGCCAGCTCGCCGAGACCGGGAAGTGATACGCAGTATTTT
TRBD2 | TRBJ2-1 | - | TRBV15 | CATSRASGVRDEQFF | TGTGCCACCAGCCGGGCTAGCGGGGTTCGAGATGAGCAGTTCTTC
TRBD1 | TRBJ2-2 | - | TRBV18 | CASSPGGQGATGELFF | TGTGCCAGCTCACCAGGAGGACAGGGGGCGACCGGGGAGCTGTTTTTT
- | TRBJ1-5 | - | TRBV1 | CASSQDWVGQPQHF | TGCGCCAGCAGCCAAGACTGGGTTGGTCAGCCCCAGCATTTT
TRBD1 | TRBJ2-5 | - | TRBV30 | CAWSPDRVETQYF | TGTGCCTGGAGTCCCGACAGGGTTGAGACCCAGTACTTC
- | TRBJ1-4 | few | TRBV6-8 | CASTRGGGTNEKLFF | TGTGCCAGCACCAGGGGAGGCGGAACTAATGAAAAACTGTTTTTT
- | TRBJ1-2 | medium-sized | TRBV10-3 | CAISEATANYGYTF | TGTGCCATCAGTGAGGCGACGGCAAACTATGGCTACACCTTC
TRBD1 | TRBJ2-7 | few | TRBV9 | CASGGQGIGAEQYF | TGTGCCAGCGGGGGACAGGGGATCGGGGCCGAGCAGTACTTC
TRBD1 | TRBJ1-4 | - | TRBV11-3 | CASTRTGPNEKLFF | TGTGCCAGCACCAGGACAGGGCCAAATGAAAAACTGTTTTTT